This entry features one T cell receptor beta chain sequence. The antigen remains unidentified. The V segment lost 7 bases and the J segment 7 bases; nucleotides outside the gene matches: 7. Germline values: CDR1 MNHEY, CDR2 SVGAGI. CDR3 length: 14 amino acids. The sample belongs to a study of OX40 agonist ivuxolimab in advanced cancers. General study findings and limits: Compared with CD4+, CD8+ T cells on average had more expanded clones. By week 6 at 0.1 to 3.0 mg/kg, blood CD4+ and CD8+ T cells had expanded clonally.

The data were produced by immunoSEQ multiplex PCR, yet TCRdb's version contains in-frame clones alone and is incomplete. This sample carries 68,000 or so clones, around 86% of them seen once, and the ten largest clones take roughly 8.2%. This receptor was taken from an adult with an advanced solid tumor such as melanoma, head and neck, liver or kidney cancer. Sequences were derived from CD4+ or CD8+ T cells sorted from blood, sampled in a trial of the OX40 agonist ivuxolimab. This chain connects TRBV6-5 to TRBJ1-4; 9 bases map to TRBD1. The CDR3 protein is CASNGQGKGEKLFF. The CDR3, as DNA: TGTGCCAGCAACGGACAGGGGAAGGGTGAAAAACTGTTTTTT.